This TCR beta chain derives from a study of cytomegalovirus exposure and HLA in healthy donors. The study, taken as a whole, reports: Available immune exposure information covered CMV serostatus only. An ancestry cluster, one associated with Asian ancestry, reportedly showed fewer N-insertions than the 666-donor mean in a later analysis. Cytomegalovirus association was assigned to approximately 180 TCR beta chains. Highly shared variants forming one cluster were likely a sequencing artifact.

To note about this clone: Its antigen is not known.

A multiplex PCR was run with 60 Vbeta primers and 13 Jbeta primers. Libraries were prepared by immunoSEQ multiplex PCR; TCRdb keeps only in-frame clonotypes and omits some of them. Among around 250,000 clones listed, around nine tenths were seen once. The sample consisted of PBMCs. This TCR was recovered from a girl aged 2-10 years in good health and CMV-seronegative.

CDR3 region: CASSYSGGSTYEQYF. CDR3 sequence (DNA): TGTGCCAGCAGTTACTCGGGCGGGAGTACCTACGAGCAGTACTTC. The V call is TRBV6-5, the J call TRBJ2-7; 7 bases are a match to TRBD2. The CDR3 covers 15 residues. Germline CDR1 reads MNHEY; CDR2 reads SVGAGI. After removal of 0 bases from V and 2 bases from J, the junction contained 4 bases not matched to a gene.